Shown below are 30 T cell receptor beta chains from a single sample sequenced in a study of blood T cells in healthy people across ages. Sample-barcoded 5' priming and a J-beta primer mix drove a second PCR of about 7 to 12 cycles. TCRdb passed the 5' RACE reads through MiXCR, listing each CDR3 protein once. The data show about 680,000 distinct CDR3 sequences, around 45% seen once. The sample comprised blood. These receptors originate from a woman aged 60 to 75 in good health.

The chain uses TRBV20-1 and TRBJ2-7; 10 positions match TRBD2. After removal of 6 bases from V and 0 bases from J, the junction contained 5 bases not matched to a gene. CDR3 length: 14 residues. The germline V gene has CDR1 DFQATT and CDR2 SNEGSKA (reference sequence). CDR3 loop: CSALRTSGSYEQYF. Written as DNA, the CDR3 is TGCAGTGCCCTCCGGACTAGCGGCTCCTACGAGCAGTACTTC.

The V call is TRBV12-5, the J call TRBJ2-7; D gene uncertain. The germline V and J ends were trimmed by 5 bases and 6 bases, with 14 bases remaining between them. Germline values: CDR1 LGHNT, CDR2 FRNRAP. CDR3 length: 13 residues. CDR3 in DNA: TGTGCTAGTGGTGCCCAAGACGGAACCGAGCAGTACTTC. Protein: CASGAQDGTEQYF. Looking up the rest from reference TRBV12-5 and TRBJ2-7 gives the full variable domain: DARVTQTPRHKVTEMGQEVTMRCQPILGHNTVFWYRQTMMQGLELLAYFRNRAPLDDSGMPKDRFSAEMPDATLATLKIQPSEPRDSAVYFCASGAQDGTEQYFGPGTRLTVT.

This sequence joins TRBV7-2 and TRBJ1-6, with D uncertain. The V and J ends lost 7 bases and 5 bases respectively, with 15 bases between them. Germline assignment: CDR1 SGHTA and CDR2 FQGNSA. The CDR3 is 15 amino acids. CDR3 in amino acids: CASTLGGMDNSPLHF. CDR3 DNA sequence: TGTGCCAGCACCCTTGGAGGGATGGATAATTCACCCCTCCACTTT.

In this sample, this clonotype turned up a few times. This chain uses TRBV5-5 with TRBJ2-7; perhaps TRBD2 as D (6 bases). This CDR3 is built from 14 residues. V lost 2 bases to trimming and J lost 5 bases, with 14 bases between them. Germline V gives CDR1 SGHKS, CDR2 YYEKEE (reference sequence). CDR3 in amino acids: CASSLLASAHEQYF. CDR3 nucleotides: TGTGCCAGCAGCTTACTTGCTAGCGCCCACGAGCAGTACTTC.

The sample holds many counts of this clonotype. The chain is built from TRBV29-1 and TRBJ2-7; D tentatively reads TRBD1 or TRBD2 (5 bases each). The CDR3 has 13 residues. Per germline, CDR1 SQVTM and CDR2 ANQGSEA. The V end was cut by 5 bases, the J end by 1 base, with 12 bases between. This CDR3 is CSVYRDLSYEQYF. The CDR3 DNA sequence: TGCAGCGTTTACCGGGACCTATCCTACGAGCAGTACTTC.

This clonotype occurred a few times. This sequence joins TRBV7-9 and TRBJ2-5; 7 nucleotides line up with TRBD1. CDR3 length: 14 residues. V gave up 6 bases and J gave up 5 bases; unmatched junction bases: 9. Germline values: CDR1 SEHNR, CDR2 FQNEAQ (reference sequence). CDR3 in amino acids: CASSYDARGETQYF. For the CDR3, the DNA is TGTGCCAGCAGTTACGACGCCAGGGGGGAGACCCAGTACTTC.

The chain combines TRBV2 with TRBJ2-3; D perhaps matches TRBD1 (6 bases). The CDR3 is 13 amino acids. V was pared by 3 bases and J by 4 bases, with 8 bases between. Germline values: CDR1 SNHLY, CDR2 FYNNEI. The chain's CDR3 is CASSDRGADTQYF. DNA for the CDR3: TGTGCCAGCAGTGACAGGGGCGCAGATACGCAGTATTTT.

This chain links TRBV20-1 with TRBJ1-2; D not resolved. The V and J ends lost 5 bases and 7 bases respectively, with 17 bases between them. This CDR3 comprises 13 residues. CDR1 and CDR2 from the germline V gene are DFQATT and SNEGSKA (reference sequence). The CDR3 is CSALQAGGSGYTF. The CDR3, as DNA: TGCAGTGCTCTTCAGGCGGGAGGGAGTGGCTACACCTTC.

V and J are TRBV20-1 and TRBJ2-1, with D perhaps matching TRBD2 (5 bases). Per the germline V gene, CDR1 is DFQATT and CDR2 is SNEGSKA (reference sequence). CDR3 length: 10 residues. The V end was cut by 6 bases, the J end by 9 bases, with 9 bases between. CDR3 in amino acids: CSASRGEQFF. CDR3 coding DNA: TGCAGTGCCTCCCGGGGTGAGCAGTTCTTC.

The chain links TRBV4-2 to TRBJ1-2; no clear D. Germline CDR1 LGHNA, CDR2 YNFKEQ. V was trimmed by 0 bases and J by 0 bases, leaving 8 bases between them. CDR3 length: 15 residues. The CDR3 here is CASSQDPDSNYGYTF. As DNA, the CDR3 is TGTGCCAGCAGCCAAGATCCAGACTCTAACTATGGCTACACCTTC.

As concerns this clonotype: One end of the junction is discordant with germline, which a read error may explain. The rearrangement uses TRBV5-1 and TRBJ2-7; maybe TRBD2 (6 bases). CDR3 length: 15 amino acids. Germline lookup yields CDR1 SGHRS and CDR2 YFSETQ. The CDR3, as DNA: TGCGTCAGCAGCTTGGTGGCGGGACCCTCCTACGAGCAGTACTTC. It specifies CVSSLVAGPSYEQYF.

Many counts were recorded for this clonotype. V usage is TRBV5-1 and J usage is TRBJ2-5; D perhaps matches TRBD1 (5 bases). Germline V gene sequence: CDR1 SGHRS, CDR2 YFSETQ. The CDR3 loop spans 13 amino acids. Trimming took 4 bases from V and 3 from J, leaving 10 bases between them. The CDR3 region has the DNA TGCGCCAGCAGCGTGGAAGGGGAAGAGACCCAGTACTTC. Encoded protein: CASSVEGEETQYF. The full variable domain, its missing parts supplied by reference TRBV5-1 and TRBJ2-5, is KAGVTQTPRYLIKTRGQQVTLSCSPISGHRSVSWYQQTPGQGLQFLFEYFSETQRNKGNFPGRFSGRQFSNSRSEMNVSTLELGDSALYLCASSVEGEETQYFGPGTRLLVL.

This sequence joins TRBV6-5 and TRBJ2-5, with 7 bases lining up with TRBD1. Trimming cost V 2 bases and J 7 bases; bases outside gene matches: 10. The CDR3 runs 15 residues. Germline V gene lookup returns CDR1 MNHEY and CDR2 SVGAGI. CDR3 nucleotides: TGTGCCAGCAGTTACGGTGGGGGACAGCGAGGGACCCAGTACTTC. This codes for CASSYGGGQRGTQYF.

V and J are TRBV29-1 and TRBJ2-5; 7 bases match TRBD1. The length of the CDR3 is 12 residues. The junction had 2 bases not matched to a gene; V was cut back by 4 bases and J by 3 bases. Germline V lookup: CDR1 SQVTM, CDR2 ANQGSEA. The CDR3 loop is CSVGQGEETQYF. Written as DNA, the CDR3 is TGCAGCGTTGGCCAGGGGGAAGAGACCCAGTACTTC.

This clonotype was seen only once. The chain has TRBV12-3 or TRBV12-4 and TRBJ1-2, with D unclear. The CDR3 extends over 13 amino acids. V was trimmed by 8 bases and J by 4 bases, leaving 14 bases between them. In nucleotides, the CDR3 is TGTGCCAGCGCGGTTTCCAAAATCTATGGCTACACCTTC. Translation: CASAVSKIYGYTF.

This clonotype has more than one count but fewer than ten. The CDR3 sequence is CSASTGFFGNQPQHF. Here the CDR3 DNA reads TGCAGTGCTAGTACCGGGTTTTTTGGCAATCAGCCCCAGCATTTT. The chain is built from TRBV20-1 and TRBJ1-5; no firm D call. From germline, CDR1 is DFQATT and CDR2 SNEGSKA (reference sequence). The CDR3 covers 15 residues. The V end lost 3 bases, the J end lost 2 bases, and 14 bases lay between the germline ends.

This clonotype has a handful of counts. The rearrangement uses TRBV10-3 and TRBJ2-1, with D tentatively TRBD2 (6 bases). CDR3 length: 15 amino acids. V lost 7 bases to trimming and J lost 0 bases, with 13 bases between them. The germline V gene has CDR1 ENHRY and CDR2 SYGVKD. Here the CDR3 reads CAINKAGDSYNEQFF. The DNA for the CDR3 is TGTGCCATCAACAAAGCGGGCGACTCCTACAATGAGCAGTTCTTC.

This chain joins TRBV15 and TRBJ1-1, with no clear D. CDR1 is LNHNV, CDR2 YYDKDF, per germline (reference sequence). This CDR3 comprises 17 residues. V lost 3 bases to trimming and J lost 0 bases, with 17 bases between them. CDR3 region: CATSSDSGYSMNTEAFF. The CDR3 nucleotides read TGTGCCACCAGCAGTGACTCGGGCTATTCTATGAACACTGAAGCTTTCTTT.

In nucleotides, the CDR3 is TGTGCCAGCAGCGAACTAGCGTCCAGCTCCTACGAGCAGTACTTC. Translation: CASSELASSSYEQYF. This chain links TRBV6-1 with TRBJ2-7, with TRBD2 identical over 7 bases. Germline assignment: CDR1 MNHNS and CDR2 SASEGT. After removal of 6 bases from V and 0 bases from J, the junction contained 8 bases not matched to a gene. The CDR3 is 15 amino acids.

This clonotype was found a few times. The CDR3 DNA is TGTGCCAGCAGCTTAGAGGGGACGTACTCCCGGGCCCAGCATTTT. Residues: CASSLEGTYSRAQHF. V usage is TRBV7-2 and J usage is TRBJ1-5; D possibly corresponds to TRBD1 (5 bases). Trimming left V 1 base short and J 11 bases short, with 18 bases between. The CDR3 is 15 amino acids. Germline V lookup: CDR1 SGHTA, CDR2 FQGNSA. Full variable domain (remainder filled in from reference TRBV7-2 and TRBJ1-5): GAGVSQSPSNKVTEKGKDVELRCDPISGHTALYWYRQSLGQGLEFLIYFQGNSAPDKSGLPSDRFSAERTGGSVSTLTIQRTQQEDSAVYLCASSLEGTYSRAQHFGDGTRLSIL.

This clonotype was found a few times. The V and J genes are TRBV20-1 and TRBJ1-2; 10 bases align to TRBD1. Losses at the gene ends were 6 bases for V and 8 bases for J; bases not matched to a gene: 9. Germline loops: CDR1 DFQATT, CDR2 SNEGSKA (reference sequence). This CDR3 is 13 amino acids long. This CDR3 is CSAQDRGRSGYTF. For the CDR3, the DNA is TGCAGTGCCCAGGACAGGGGGAGGTCAGGCTACACCTTC.

This clonotype was counted only a few times. This chain uses TRBV7-2 with TRBJ2-7; tentative D call: TRBD1 (6 bases). Trimming stripped 4 bases from V and 3 bases from J, with 10 bases between. The CDR3 spans 13 residues. The germline CDR1 and CDR2 sequences are SGHTA and FQGNSA. CDR3 amino acids: CASSSEGHYEQYF. CDR3 DNA sequence: TGTGCCAGCAGCTCCGAGGGACACTACGAGCAGTACTTC. Complete variable domain (other parts from reference TRBV7-2 and TRBJ2-7): GAGVSQSPSNKVTEKGKDVELRCDPISGHTALYWYRQSLGQGLEFLIYFQGNSAPDKSGLPSDRFSAERTGGSVSTLTIQRTQQEDSAVYLCASSSEGHYEQYFGPGTRLTVT.

This rearrangement joins TRBV27 to TRBJ2-3; weak D call: TRBD1 (5 bases). The CDR3 covers 14 residues. Trimming took off 4 bases at V and 4 bases at J, with 12 bases between the two ends. Germline V lookup: CDR1 MNHEY, CDR2 SMNVEV (reference sequence). The CDR3 nucleotides read TGTGCCAGCAGTTGGCGACCAGGGTCAGATACGCAGTATTTT. This translates into CASSWRPGSDTQYF.

The genes are TRBV28 and TRBJ2-4, with D possibly being TRBD2 (6 bases). The V gene's germline CDR1 is MDHEN and CDR2 SYDVKM. CDR3 length: 16 residues. The V and J ends lost 3 bases and 1 base respectively, with 13 bases between them. CDR3 sequence (DNA): TGTGCCAGCAGTTTTGGGGGGATGAGGGCCAAAAACATTCAGTACTTC. The encoded protein is CASSFGGMRAKNIQYF.

J is TRBJ1-1 and V is TRBV5-5, with D possibly TRBD1 on 6 matching bases. V was cut by 5 bases and J by 0 bases, with 14 bases left in between. The CDR3 extends over 15 amino acids. Germline V CDR1 and CDR2: SGHKS, YYEKEE (reference sequence). CDR3 region: CASSPIGGLNTEAFF. The CDR3 DNA sequence: TGTGCCAGCAGTCCGATTGGGGGGCTGAACACTGAAGCTTTCTTT. Using reference TRBV5-5 and TRBJ1-1 for the parts outside the CDR3, the full variable domain is DAGVTQSPTHLIKTRGQQVTLRCSPISGHKSVSWYQQVLGQGPQFIFQYYEKEERGRGNFPDRFSARQFPNYSSELNVNALLLGDSALYLCASSPIGGLNTEAFFGQGTRLTVV.

For the CDR3, the DNA is TGTGCCAGCAGCTTGAAGGGGCCCGGGGAGACCCAGTACTTC. Its protein product is CASSLKGPGETQYF. The rearrangement uses TRBV5-4 and TRBJ2-5, with D possibly TRBD1 on 5 matching bases. Germline-derived CDR1 and CDR2 are SGHNT and YYREEE (reference sequence). The CDR3 is 14 amino acids. V was cut by 1 base and J by 5 bases, with 12 bases left in between.

This clonotype was counted ten times or more. The chain joins TRBV28 to TRBJ2-5; 13 bases are shared with TRBD2. Germline CDR1 is MDHEN and CDR2 is SYDVKM. After removal of 7 bases from V and 11 bases from J, the junction contained 13 bases not matched to a gene. The CDR3 extends over 15 amino acids. CDR3 bases: TGTGCCAGCACGGCTCGGACTAGCGGGAGCAATGAGCAGTACTTC. Encoded protein: CASTARTSGSNEQYF.

The V gene is TRBV20-1, the J gene TRBJ1-1; no reliable D call. The V end lost 3 bases, the J end lost 3 bases, and 11 bases lay between the germline ends. CDR3 length equals 13 residues. CDR1 is DFQATT, CDR2 SNEGSKA, per germline (reference sequence). The CDR3 here is CSASNALYTEAFF. The CDR3, as DNA: TGCAGTGCTAGTAACGCGTTGTACACTGAAGCTTTCTTT.

This clonotype is a singleton in its sample. The chain is built from TRBV28 and TRBJ2-7; D unresolved. Trimming shortened V by 2 bases and J by 3 bases, and 11 bases separated the two germline ends. The CDR3 covers 14 residues. CDR1 and CDR2 (germline): MDHEN, SYDVKM. The CDR3 coding sequence is TGTGCCAGCAGTTTAACTGAGGCCGGCTACGAGCAGTACTTC. Translation gives CASSLTEAGYEQYF.

This chain joins TRBV29-1 and TRBJ1-1, with TRBD1 matching 9 bases. The junction had 7 bases not matched to a gene; V was cut back by 7 bases and J by 10 bases. Germline V CDR1 and CDR2: SQVTM, ANQGSEA. The CDR3 runs 11 residues. The CDR3 region has the DNA TGCAGCGGATCGACAGGGGGGAGAGCTTTCTTT. It yields the protein CSGSTGGRAFF. The full variable domain, completed using reference TRBV29-1 and TRBJ1-1, is SAVISQKPSRDICQRGTSLTIQCQVDSQVTMMFWYRQQPGQSLTLIATANQGSEATYESGFVIDKFPISRPNLTFSTLTVSNMSPEDSSIYLCSGSTGGRAFFGQGTRLTVV.